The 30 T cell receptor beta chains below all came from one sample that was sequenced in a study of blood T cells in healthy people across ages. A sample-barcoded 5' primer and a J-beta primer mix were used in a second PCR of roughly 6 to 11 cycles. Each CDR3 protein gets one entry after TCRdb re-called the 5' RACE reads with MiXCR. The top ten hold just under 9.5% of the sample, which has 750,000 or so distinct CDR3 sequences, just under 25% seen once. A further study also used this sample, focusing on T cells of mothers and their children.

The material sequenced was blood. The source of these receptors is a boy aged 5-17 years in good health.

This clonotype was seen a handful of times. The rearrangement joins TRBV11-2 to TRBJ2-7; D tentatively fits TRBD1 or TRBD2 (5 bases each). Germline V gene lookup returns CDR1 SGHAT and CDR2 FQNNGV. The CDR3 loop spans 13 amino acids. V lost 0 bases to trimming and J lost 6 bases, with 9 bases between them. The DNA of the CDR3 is TGTGCCAGCAGCTTAGATTTTGGGGGCGAGCAGTACTTC. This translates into CASSLDFGGEQYF.

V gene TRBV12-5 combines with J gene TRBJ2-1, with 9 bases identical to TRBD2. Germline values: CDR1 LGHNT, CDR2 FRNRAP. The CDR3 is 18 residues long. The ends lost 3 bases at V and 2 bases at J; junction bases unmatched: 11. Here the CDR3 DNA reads TGTGCTAGTGGTTTTCTTATCGGACTAGCGCCGACCTACAATGAGCAGTTCTTC. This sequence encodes CASGFLIGLAPTYNEQFF.

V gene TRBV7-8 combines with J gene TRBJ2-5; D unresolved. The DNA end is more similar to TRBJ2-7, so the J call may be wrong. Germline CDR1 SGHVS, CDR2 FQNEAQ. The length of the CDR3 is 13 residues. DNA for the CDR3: TGTGCCAGCAGCTTGCACCGGAGCTACGAGCAGTACTTC. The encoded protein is CASSLHRSYEQYF.

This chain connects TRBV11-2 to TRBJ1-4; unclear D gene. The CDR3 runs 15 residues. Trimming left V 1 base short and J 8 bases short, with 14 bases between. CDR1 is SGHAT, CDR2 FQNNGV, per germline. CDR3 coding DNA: TGTGCCAGCAGCTTAGCGGGTCAGGAAACCGAAAAACTGTTTTTT. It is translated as CASSLAGQETEKLFF.

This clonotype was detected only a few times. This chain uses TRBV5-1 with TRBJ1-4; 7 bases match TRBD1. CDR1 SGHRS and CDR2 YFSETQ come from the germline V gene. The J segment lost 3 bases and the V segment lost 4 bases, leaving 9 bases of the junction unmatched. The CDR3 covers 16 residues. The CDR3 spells CASSPIPGQSNEKLFF. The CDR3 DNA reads TGCGCCAGCAGCCCAATTCCGGGACAGTCTAATGAAAAACTGTTTTTT.

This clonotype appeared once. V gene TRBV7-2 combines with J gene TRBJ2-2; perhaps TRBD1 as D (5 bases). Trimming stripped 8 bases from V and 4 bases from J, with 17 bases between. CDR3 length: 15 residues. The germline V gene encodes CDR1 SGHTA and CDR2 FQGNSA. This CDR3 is CASALRQGATGELFF. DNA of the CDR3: TGTGCCAGCGCCCTGCGGCAGGGTGCCACCGGGGAGCTGTTTTTT.

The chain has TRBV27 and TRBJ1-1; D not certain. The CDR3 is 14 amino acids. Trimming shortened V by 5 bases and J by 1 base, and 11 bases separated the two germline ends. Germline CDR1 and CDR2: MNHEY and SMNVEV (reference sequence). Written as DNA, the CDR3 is TGTGCCAGCAGTGGGAGGAGGGAGAACACTGAAGCTTTCTTT. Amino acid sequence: CASSGRRENTEAFF.

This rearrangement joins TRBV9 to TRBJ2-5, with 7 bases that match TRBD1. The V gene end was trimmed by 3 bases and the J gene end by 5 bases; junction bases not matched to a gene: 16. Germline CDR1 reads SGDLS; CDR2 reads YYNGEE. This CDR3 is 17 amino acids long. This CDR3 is CASSGMMGQNPGETQYF. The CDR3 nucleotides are TGTGCCAGCAGCGGAATGATGGGACAGAACCCAGGGGAGACCCAGTACTTC.

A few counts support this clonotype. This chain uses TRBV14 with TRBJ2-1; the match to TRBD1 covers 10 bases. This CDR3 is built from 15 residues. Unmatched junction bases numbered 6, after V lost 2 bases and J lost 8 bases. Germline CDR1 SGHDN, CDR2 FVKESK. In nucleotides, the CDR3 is TGTGCCAGCAGCCAACGACAGGGGGCTATTGATGAGCAGTTCTTC. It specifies CASSQRQGAIDEQFF.

The CDR3 loop reads CASSLFLSGGPVYNEQFF. In DNA, the CDR3 is TGTGCCAGCAGCTTGTTTTTAAGCGGGGGGCCAGTTTACAATGAGCAGTTCTTC. J is TRBJ2-1 and V is TRBV7-9; the match to TRBD2 covers 9 bases. The V and J ends lost 3 bases and 4 bases, in that order; junction bases with no gene match: 13. Germline V gene lookup returns CDR1 SEHNR and CDR2 FQNEAQ (reference sequence). This CDR3 is built from 18 residues.

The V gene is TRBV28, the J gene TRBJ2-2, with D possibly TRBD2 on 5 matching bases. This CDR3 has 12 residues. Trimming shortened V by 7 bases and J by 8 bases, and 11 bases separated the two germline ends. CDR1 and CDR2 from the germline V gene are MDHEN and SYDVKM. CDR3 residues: CASTERTGELFF. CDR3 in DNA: TGTGCCAGCACTGAGCGGACTGGGGAGCTGTTTTTT.

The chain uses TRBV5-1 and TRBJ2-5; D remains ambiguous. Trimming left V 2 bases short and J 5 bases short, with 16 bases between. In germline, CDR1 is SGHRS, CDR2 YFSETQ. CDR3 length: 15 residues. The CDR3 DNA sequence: TGCGCCAGCAGCTTCTCCCAGTTGGACGGGGAGACCCAGTACTTC. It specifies CASSFSQLDGETQYF.

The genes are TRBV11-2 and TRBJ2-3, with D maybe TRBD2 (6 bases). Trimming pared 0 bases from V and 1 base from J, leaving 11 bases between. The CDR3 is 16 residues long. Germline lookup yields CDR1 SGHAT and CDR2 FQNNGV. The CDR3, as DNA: TGTGCCAGCAGCTTAGATACGGGAGTAGGCACAGATACGCAGTATTTT. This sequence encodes CASSLDTGVGTDTQYF.

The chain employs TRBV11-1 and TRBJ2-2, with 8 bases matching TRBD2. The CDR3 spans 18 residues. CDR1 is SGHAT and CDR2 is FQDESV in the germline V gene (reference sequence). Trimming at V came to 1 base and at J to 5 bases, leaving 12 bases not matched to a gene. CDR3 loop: CASSLEWLAGAGTGELFF. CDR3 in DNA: TGTGCCAGCAGCTTAGAGTGGCTAGCGGGCGCGGGGACCGGGGAGCTGTTTTTT.

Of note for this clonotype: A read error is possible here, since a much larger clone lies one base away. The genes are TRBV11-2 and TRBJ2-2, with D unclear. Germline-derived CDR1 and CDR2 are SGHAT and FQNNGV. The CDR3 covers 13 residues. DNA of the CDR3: TGTGGCAGCAGCCCGATTAACACCGGGGAGCTGTTTTTT. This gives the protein CGSSPINTGELFF.

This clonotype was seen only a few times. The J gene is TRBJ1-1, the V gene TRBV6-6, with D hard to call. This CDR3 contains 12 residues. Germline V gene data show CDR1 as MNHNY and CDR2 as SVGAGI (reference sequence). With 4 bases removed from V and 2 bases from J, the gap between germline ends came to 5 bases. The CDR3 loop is CASSSVNTEAFF. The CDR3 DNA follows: TGTGCCAGCAGTTCCGTAAACACTGAAGCTTTCTTT.

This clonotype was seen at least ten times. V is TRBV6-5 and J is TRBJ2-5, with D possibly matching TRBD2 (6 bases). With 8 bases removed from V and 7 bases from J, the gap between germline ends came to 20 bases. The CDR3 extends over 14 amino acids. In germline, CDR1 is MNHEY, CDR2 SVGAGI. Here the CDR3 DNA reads TGTGCCAGCTCTATCCCCGGGGGACGTGGGACCCAGTACTTC. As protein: CASSIPGGRGTQYF.

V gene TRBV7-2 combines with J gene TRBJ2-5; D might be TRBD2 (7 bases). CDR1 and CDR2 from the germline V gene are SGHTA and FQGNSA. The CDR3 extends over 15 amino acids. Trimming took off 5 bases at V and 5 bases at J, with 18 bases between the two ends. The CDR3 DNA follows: TGTGCCAGCAGCACCCGCCAGACGGGGGGCGAGACCCAGTACTTC. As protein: CASSTRQTGGETQYF.

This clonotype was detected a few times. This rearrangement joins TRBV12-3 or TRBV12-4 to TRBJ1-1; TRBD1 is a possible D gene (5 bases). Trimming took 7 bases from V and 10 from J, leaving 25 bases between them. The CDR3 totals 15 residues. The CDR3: CASTESPGPLEGAFF. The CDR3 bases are TGTGCCAGCACCGAGTCTCCGGGACCCCTCGAGGGAGCTTTCTTT.

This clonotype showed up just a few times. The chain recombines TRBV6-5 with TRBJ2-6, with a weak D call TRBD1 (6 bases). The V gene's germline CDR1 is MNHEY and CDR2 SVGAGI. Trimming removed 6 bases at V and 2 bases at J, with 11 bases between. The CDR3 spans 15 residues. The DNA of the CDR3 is TGTGCCAGCAGACCTAACAGGGCTGGGGCCAACGTCCTGACTTTC. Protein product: CASRPNRAGANVLTF.

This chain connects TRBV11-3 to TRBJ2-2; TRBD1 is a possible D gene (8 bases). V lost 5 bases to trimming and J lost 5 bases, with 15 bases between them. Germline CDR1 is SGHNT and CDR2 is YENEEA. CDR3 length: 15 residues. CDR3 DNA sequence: TGTGCCAGCAGCCGCGACAGGGGAGGGACCGGGGAGCTGTTTTTT. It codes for CASSRDRGGTGELFF.

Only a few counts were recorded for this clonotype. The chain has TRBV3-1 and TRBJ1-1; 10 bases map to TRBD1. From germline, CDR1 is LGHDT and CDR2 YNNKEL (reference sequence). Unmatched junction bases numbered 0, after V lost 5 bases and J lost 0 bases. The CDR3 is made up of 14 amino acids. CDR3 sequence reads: CASSGQGVNTEAFF. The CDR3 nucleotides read TGTGCCAGCAGCGGACAGGGGGTGAACACTGAAGCTTTCTTT.

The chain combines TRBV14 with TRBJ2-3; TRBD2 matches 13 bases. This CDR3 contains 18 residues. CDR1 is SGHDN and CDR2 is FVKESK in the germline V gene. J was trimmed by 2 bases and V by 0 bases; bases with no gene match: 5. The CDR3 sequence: CASSQEGLAGRSTDTQYF. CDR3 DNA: TGTGCCAGCAGCCAAGAGGGACTAGCGGGGCGCTCCACAGATACGCAGTATTTT. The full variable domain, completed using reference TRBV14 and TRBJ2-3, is EAGVTQFPSHSVIEKGQTVTLRCDPISGHDNLYWYRRVMGKEIKFLLHFVKESKQDESGMPNNRFLAERTGGTYSTLKVQPAELEDSGVYFCASSQEGLAGRSTDTQYFGPGTRLTVL.

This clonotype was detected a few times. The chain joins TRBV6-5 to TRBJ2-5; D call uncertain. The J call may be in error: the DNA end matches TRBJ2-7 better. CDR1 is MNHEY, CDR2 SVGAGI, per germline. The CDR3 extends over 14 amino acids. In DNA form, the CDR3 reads TGTGCCAGCAGTGAGCACGTCAGTAGGTTCGAGCAGTACTTC. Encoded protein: CASSEHVSRFEQYF.

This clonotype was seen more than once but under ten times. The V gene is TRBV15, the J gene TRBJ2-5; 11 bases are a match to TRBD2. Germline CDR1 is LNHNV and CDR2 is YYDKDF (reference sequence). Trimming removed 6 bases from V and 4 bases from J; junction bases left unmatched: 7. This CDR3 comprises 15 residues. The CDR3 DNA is TGTGCCACCAGGGACGGGCTAGCGGGAGGAGAGACCCAGTACTTC. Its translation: CATRDGLAGGETQYF.

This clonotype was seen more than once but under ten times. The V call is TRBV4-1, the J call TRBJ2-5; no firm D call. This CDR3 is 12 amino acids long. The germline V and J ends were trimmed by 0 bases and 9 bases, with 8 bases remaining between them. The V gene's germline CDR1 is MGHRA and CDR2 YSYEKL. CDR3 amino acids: CASSQDPDSQYF. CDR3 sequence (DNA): TGCGCCAGCAGCCAAGATCCCGATTCCCAGTACTTC.

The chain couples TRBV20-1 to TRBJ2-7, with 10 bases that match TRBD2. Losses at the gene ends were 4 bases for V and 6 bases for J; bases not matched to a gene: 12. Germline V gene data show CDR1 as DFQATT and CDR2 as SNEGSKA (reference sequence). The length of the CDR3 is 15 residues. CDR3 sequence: CSATDSGGTTCEQYF. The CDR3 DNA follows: TGCAGTGCTACCGATAGCGGGGGGACCACCTGCGAGCAGTACTTC.

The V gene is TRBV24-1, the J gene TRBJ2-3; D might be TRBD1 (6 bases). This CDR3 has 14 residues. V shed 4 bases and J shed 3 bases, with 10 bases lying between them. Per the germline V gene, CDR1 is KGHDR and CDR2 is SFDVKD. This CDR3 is CATSDPGATDTQYF. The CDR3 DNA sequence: TGTGCCACCAGTGACCCAGGGGCGACAGATACGCAGTATTTT.

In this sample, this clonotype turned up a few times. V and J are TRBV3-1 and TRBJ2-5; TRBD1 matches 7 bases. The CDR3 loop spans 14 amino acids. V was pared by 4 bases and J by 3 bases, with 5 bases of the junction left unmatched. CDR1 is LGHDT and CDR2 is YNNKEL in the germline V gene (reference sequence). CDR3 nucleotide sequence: TGTGCCAGCAGCCTTGGGACAGTTAAAGAGACCCAGTACTTC. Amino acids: CASSLGTVKETQYF.

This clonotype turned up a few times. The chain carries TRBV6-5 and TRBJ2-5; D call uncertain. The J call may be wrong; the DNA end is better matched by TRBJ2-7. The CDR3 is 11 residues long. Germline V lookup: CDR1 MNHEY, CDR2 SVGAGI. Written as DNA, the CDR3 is TGTGCCAGCAGTTACTATAACGAGCAGTACTTC. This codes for CASSYYNEQYF.